This T cell receptor (beta chain) was found in a study of blood T cell repertoires in COVID-19 (dated by TCRdb to between 2020 and 2021). Study-level background: Collaborator samples came from the United States, Italy and Spain and covered acute and convalescent phases of COVID-19. The material from the prospective study consisted of cDNA or gDNA derived from T cells, B-cell-depleted T cells, or PBMCs. Deeply sampled blood TCRbeta repertoires from subjects exposed to, actively infected with, or recovered from COVID-19 were included in the dataset. A freely available public database, intended as a resource for researchers studying the immune response to SARS-CoV-2, is where the repertoires were released. The samples were drawn from the first 160 participants of the ongoing ImmuneRACE study and from some 1,300 subjects provided by 6 global collaborators. The sample metadata nearly always contained a de-identified subject ID, COVID-19 status, age in years and sex. HLA class I and class II types, where available, came from metadata supplied by the sample provider rather than from assay-based typing.

Another Seattle source contributed samples from volunteer blood donors who had recovered from COVID-19. Each collaborating institution followed its own protocols to collect whole blood in K2EDTA tubes. Collaborator samples were shipped for TCRbeta analysis as frozen whole blood, isolated PBMCs, or DNA extracted from either sample type. TCRbeta CDR3 regions were amplified from genomic DNA using the immunoSEQ Assay, a bias-controlled multiplex PCR. The source study handled its data this way. Nucleated cell counts per sample were estimated from amplification of reference gene primers within the assay. To quantify the absolute abundance of each unique TCRbeta CDR3 rearrangement, sequence reads were collapsed and filtered. For each sample, productive Simpson clonality was calculated by taking the square root of Simpson's diversity index across productive rearrangements. Imported from immuneACCESS, the table was reduced by TCRdb to in-frame sequences with V and J called. These copies leave out some clones; in studies compared against another copy, an unresolved V gene accounts for under half, and the cause of the remainder is not known. The DNA gave D and trimming, while V, J and clone size come from that table. In all, the sample holds some 160,000 clones, and about 85% of those were seen once. The ten largest clones add up to 10% to 15% of the sample.

Including the terminal cysteine and phenylalanine, the CDR3 comprises 18 residues. Only the CDR3 region is kept as DNA, spanning 54 bases read in frame from base 1. V is reduced by 0 bases and J by 5 bases, leaving a spacing of 22 bases between them. The germline V gene (reference sequence) provides CDR1 LGHDT and CDR2 YNNKEL. Results the study describes overall, beyond this receptor: Clinical and demographic metadata were provided uncurated, with the amount varying by source and participant.

Remarks on this clone: What this receptor recognizes is not known. No clone much larger than this one lies a single base away; base qualities are absent.

Sequencing was carried out using peripheral blood. The V and J genes are TRBV3-1 (or the pseudogene TRBV3-2) and TRBJ2-5; 6 matching bases give a weak D call of TRBD2. This sequence originates from a man in his 70s who had recovered from COVID-19. The CDR3 has the sequence CASSQDSVGGMYGETQYF. The DNA sequence is given as TGTGCCAGCAGCCAAGATTCTGTCGGGGGAATGTATGGGGAGACCCAGTACTTC.